Below, 22 T cell receptor beta chains from the same sample are listed, as sequenced in a study of cytomegalovirus exposure and HLA in healthy donors. The PCR was carried out with 60 Vbeta primers and 13 Jbeta primers. Profiled with immunoSEQ multiplex PCR; TCRdb holds only in-frame clones, not every one. The repertoire holds around 120,000 clones, with roughly 80% as singletons. The sequenced material came from PBMCs. The receptor set was obtained from a man between 60 and 75 years old in good health and CMV-seropositive.

This clone was counted a few times. Mismatch with germline at one junction end may stem from a read error. This chain links TRBV9 with TRBJ2-6; 14 bases match TRBD2. Germline assignment: CDR1 SGDLS and CDR2 YYNGEE. The CDR3 extends over 18 amino acids. The DNA for the CDR3 is TGTGCCAGCAGCATCGGGACTAGCGGGAGCTCTGGGGCCAACGGCCTGACTTTC. This translates into CASSIGTSGSSGANGLTF.

This clone appeared a single time. The chain combines TRBV6-5 with TRBJ1-1; maybe TRBD1 (5 bases). Germline CDR1 and CDR2: MNHEY and SVGAGI. This CDR3 has 14 residues. V lost 4 bases, J lost 5 bases, and 14 bases lay in between. The CDR3 region has the DNA TGTGCCAGCAGTTTTTCGCAGGGTCAGACTGAAGCTTTCTTT. It is translated as CASSFSQGQTEAFF.

The rearrangement uses TRBV7-7 and TRBJ2-7; 9 positions agree with TRBD1. J gave up 7 bases and V 5 bases, and 12 bases lay outside the gene matches. The CDR3 consists of 15 residues. The germline CDR1 and CDR2 sequences are SSHAT and FNYEAQ (reference sequence). CDR3 nucleotide sequence: TGTGCCAGCAGCCCCGGGACAGGGTCTACAAGGGAGCAGTACTTC. It yields the protein CASSPGTGSTREQYF.

This clone was counted once. V and J are TRBV7-9 and TRBJ2-6, with D tentatively TRBD1 (6 bases). The V gene lost 6 bases and the J gene lost 3 bases, with 15 bases spanning the gap. Germline V gene sequence: CDR1 SEHNR, CDR2 FQNEAQ (reference sequence). This CDR3 is built from 16 residues. Here the CDR3 DNA reads TGTGCCAGCAGTCCTACAGGGTCGAGTGGGGCCAACGTCCTGACTTTC. Protein sequence: CASSPTGSSGANVLTF.

The genes are TRBV27 and TRBJ2-5; a possible D gene is TRBD2 (6 bases). V was clipped by 6 bases and J by 5 bases, with 16 bases between them. Germline V gene data show CDR1 as MNHEY and CDR2 as SMNVEV (reference sequence). CDR3 size: 14 residues. CDR3 in DNA: TGTGCCAGCAGACCATGGGGGGTTTATGAGACCCAGTACTTC. It yields the protein CASRPWGVYETQYF.

This sequence joins TRBV13 and TRBJ1-1; the match to TRBD1 covers 7 bases. V shed 0 bases and J 6 bases; nucleotides not matched to a gene: 4. The length of the CDR3 is 14 residues. Germline V gene lookup returns CDR1 PRHDT and CDR2 FYEKMQ (reference sequence). CDR3 DNA: TGTGCCAGCAGCTTAGGGCGACAGGGACCTGAAGCTTTCTTT. Translating it yields CASSLGRQGPEAFF.

This sequence joins TRBV10-1 and TRBJ1-1; D is undetermined. The germline V gene encodes CDR1 WNHNN and CDR2 SYGVQD (reference sequence). This CDR3 comprises 13 residues. Trimming removed 0 bases from V and 0 bases from J, with 2 bases in between. CDR3 loop: CASSESLNTEAFF. In nucleotides, the CDR3 is TGCGCCAGCAGTGAGTCCTTGAACACTGAAGCTTTCTTT.

This clone was recorded a few times. The V and J genes are TRBV7-9 and TRBJ2-1; D unresolved. Germline V gene lookup returns CDR1 SEHNR and CDR2 FQNEAQ (reference sequence). This CDR3 has 13 amino acids. The ends were cut back, 3 bases at V and 6 bases at J, with 9 bases in the middle. Written as DNA, the CDR3 is TGTGCCAGCAGCTTTCATGGCAGCAATGAGCAGTTCTTC. This gives the protein CASSFHGSNEQFF.

A few counts support this clone. The chain has TRBV11-2 and TRBJ2-7; D is possibly TRBD2 (7 bases). The germline V gene encodes CDR1 SGHAT and CDR2 FQNNGV. Trimming took off 6 bases at V and 3 bases at J, with 15 bases between the two ends. CDR3 length: 14 residues. The DNA for the CDR3 is TGTGCCAGCAGTAGGGGGGGTGGGTTCTACGAGCAGTACTTC. Translation gives CASSRGGGFYEQYF.

This clone was detected only once. The chain uses TRBV5-1 and TRBJ1-2; TRBD1 matches at 9 bases. V lost 4 bases, J lost 8 bases, and 12 bases stayed unmatched. The germline V gene encodes CDR1 SGHRS and CDR2 YFSETQ. CDR3 size: 15 residues. The CDR3 region has the DNA TGCGCCAGCAGCCCGGGACAGGGCATTGTCGGGGGCTACACCTTC. This gives the protein CASSPGQGIVGGYTF.

This sequence joins TRBV5-1 and TRBJ1-2; D is unresolved. In germline, CDR1 is SGHRS, CDR2 YFSETQ. The ends were cut back, 0 bases at V and 6 bases at J, with 15 bases in the middle. The CDR3 runs to 15 residues. The CDR3 is CASSLDGEPVDGYTF. The CDR3 region has the DNA TGCGCCAGCAGCTTGGACGGGGAGCCAGTGGATGGCTACACCTTC.

This clone was detected only a few times. The chain carries TRBV6-5 and TRBJ1-6, with a weak D call TRBD1 (6 bases). The V gene's germline CDR1 is MNHEY and CDR2 SVGAGI. There are 14 residues in the CDR3. Trimming left V 2 bases short and J 7 bases short, with 9 bases between. CDR3 region: CASSYQGWNSPLHF. The DNA of the CDR3 is TGTGCCAGCAGTTACCAGGGGTGGAATTCACCCCTCCACTTT.

This sequence joins TRBV7-6 and TRBJ1-1; 8 bases align to TRBD1. Unmatched junction bases numbered 8, after V lost 5 bases and J lost 3 bases. From germline, CDR1 is SGHVS and CDR2 FNYEAQ. The CDR3 totals 15 residues. CDR3 amino acids: CASSRGQGRDTEAFF. CDR3 bases: TGTGCCAGCAGCCGAGGACAGGGTAGGGACACTGAAGCTTTCTTT.

The chain couples TRBV2 to TRBJ2-5; the match to TRBD2 covers 12 bases. The CDR3 runs 15 residues. Germline lookup yields CDR1 SNHLY and CDR2 FYNNEI. J lost 4 bases, V lost 6 bases, and 6 bases had no gene match. CDR3 nucleotide sequence: TGTGCCAGCAGAGAGCAACTAGCGGGGGGAGAGACCCAGTACTTC. It is translated as CASREQLAGGETQYF.

This chain joins TRBV30 and TRBJ1-5, with D perhaps TRBD1 (6 bases). This CDR3 is 15 amino acids long. Germline V gives CDR1 GTSNPN, CDR2 SVGIG (reference sequence). V lost 0 bases and J 6 bases, leaving 15 bases between the germline ends. CDR3 coding DNA: TGTGCCTGGAGTGTACGGGGGGCCTATGGTCAGCCCCAGCATTTT. Protein: CAWSVRGAYGQPQHF.

This chain uses TRBV9 with TRBJ2-7, with D possibly TRBD1 on 6 matching bases. Germline V gene lookup returns CDR1 SGDLS and CDR2 YYNGEE. Trimming stripped 3 bases from V and 5 bases from J, with 12 bases between. This CDR3 spans 13 amino acids. DNA of the CDR3: TGTGCCAGCAGCGCGGACAGCTATAACGAGCAGTACTTC. Translation: CASSADSYNEQYF.

This clone has just a few counts. The chain uses TRBV27 and TRBJ1-2, with 9 bases aligning to TRBD1. V was clipped by 5 bases and J by 6 bases; unmatched bases: 4. Germline CDR1 MNHEY, CDR2 SMNVEV (reference sequence). The CDR3 length is 13 residues. CDR3 protein: CASSPRTGDGYTF. The DNA of the CDR3 is TGTGCCAGCAGTCCGCGGACAGGGGATGGCTACACCTTC.

V is TRBV2 and J is TRBJ1-1; no definite D call. Germline-derived CDR1 and CDR2 are SNHLY and FYNNEI. V shed 7 bases and J shed 5 bases, with 11 bases lying between them. The CDR3 is made up of 12 amino acids. The CDR3 DNA sequence: TGTGCCAGCACTGACATCAGGACTGAAGCTTTCTTT. Its translation is CASTDIRTEAFF.

The chain combines TRBV19 with TRBJ1-2, with 7 nucleotides matching TRBD1. The CDR3 is 14 residues long. Looked up from germline, CDR1 is LNHDA and CDR2 is SQIVND (reference sequence). The junction had 8 bases not matched to a gene; V was cut back by 6 bases and J by 4 bases. CDR3 sequence (DNA): TGTGCCAGTAGAAGACAGGGCACGACCTATGGCTACACCTTC. It yields the protein CASRRQGTTYGYTF.

The chain carries TRBV7-9 and TRBJ1-1, with D uncertain. CDR1 and CDR2 from the germline V gene are SEHNR and FQNEAQ (reference sequence). Deletions cut 2 bases from V and 4 bases from J, with 14 bases between. The CDR3 contains 15 residues. CDR3 sequence reads: CASSLWSFMSTEAFF. CDR3 DNA sequence: TGTGCCAGCAGCTTATGGTCGTTCATGAGCACTGAAGCTTTCTTT.

The gene calls are TRBV6-5 and TRBJ2-6; D remains ambiguous. The CDR3 runs 15 residues. V lost 4 bases and J 0 bases, leaving 7 bases between the germline ends. The V gene's germline CDR1 is MNHEY and CDR2 SVGAGI. DNA for the CDR3: TGTGCCAGCAGTTTCGTACTCTCTGGGGCCAACGTCCTGACTTTC. Translating gives CASSFVLSGANVLTF.

The chain has TRBV19 and TRBJ2-1; 7 bases line up with TRBD2. The CDR3 is 17 residues long. The V segment lost 7 bases and the J segment 0 bases; nucleotides outside the gene matches: 12. The germline CDR1 and CDR2 sequences are LNHDA and SQIVND (reference sequence). The CDR3, as DNA: TGTGCCAGTACCGACAGCCAGCGGGGCGGCTCCTACAATGAGCAGTTCTTC. Encoded protein: CASTDSQRGGSYNEQFF.